This TCR beta chain stems from a study of blood T cell repertoires in COVID-19. With 8 bases clipped from V and 5 bases from J, the junction kept 11 bases outside the gene matches. CDR1 and CDR2 (germline): MNHEY, SVGEGT. The CDR3 totals 15 residues. The table lists this clone with a few counts. Authors' data handling: Amplification of reference gene primers provided the estimated nucleated cell counts. The protocol was immunoSEQ multiplex PCR, while the TCRdb copy is restricted to in-frame clones and leaves out a portion. The DNA gave D and trimming, while V, J and clone size come from that table. The repertoire holds more than 55,000 clones, 85% to 90% seen once, with roughly 4.4% in the top ten.

The rearrangement joins TRBV6-2 or TRBV6-3 to TRBJ2-7; TRBD2 aligns across 11 bases. The sequenced sample was peripheral blood. The clonotype comes from a man aged 50 to 59 with active COVID-19. The CDR3 DNA sequence: TGTGCCAGCCGCCATCGGGGACTAGCGGAGAACGAGCAGTACTTC. Protein product: CASRHRGLAENEQYF.